These T cell receptor beta chains were read from a single sample in a study of T cell responses to AZD1222 COVID-19 vaccine. TCRdb's table, derived via immunoSEQ multiplex PCR, lists solely in-frame clones and lacks some. The table has 100,000 to 150,000 clones, approximately 90% seen once. The sequencing used peripheral blood, collected on day 0 of AZD1222 vaccination. These receptors came from an adult in good health. Each CDR3 is given with its conserved first and last residue. The D gene is left open where the match is weak. Only part of the rows carry a size: once, few, many, or a class if the clone is expanded.

>.|.|TRBJ2-7|14|TRBV6-2/TRBV6-3
TGTGCCAGCAGTTATTCCGGGTCCACCTACGAGCAGTACTTC
CASSYSGSTYEQYF
>.|.|TRBJ1-2|13|TRBV6-1
TGTGCCAGCAGTGATTTGGTAAGGGGTGGCTACACCTTC
CASSDLVRGGYTF
>TRBD2|.|TRBJ2-7|15|TRBV4-1
TGCGCCAGCAGCCCCTATGTGGGACTAGACTACGAGCAGTACTTC
CASSPYVGLDYEQYF
>.|.|TRBJ2-3|16|TRBV9
TGTGCCAGCAGCGACGGGGACATGACTGTTCCAGATACGCAGTATTTT
CASSDGDMTVPDTQYF
>TRBD1|.|TRBJ2-1|18|TRBV4-1
TGCGCCAGCAGCCAAGGATTTATGGGGACAGGGACATACAATGAGCAGTTCTTC
CASSQGFMGTGTYNEQFF
>TRBD2|.|TRBJ2-7|15|TRBV6-5
TGTGCCAGCGCCCAGCCGGGAGCGGGACCCTACGAGCAGTACTTC
CASAQPGAGPYEQYF
>.|.|TRBJ2-3|14|TRBV5-1
TGCGCCAGCAGCATACTGGCGACCACAGATACGCAGTATTTT
CASSILATTDTQYF
>.|.|TRBJ2-7|12|TRBV19
TGTGCGACGAGGGGGAGCGGCTACGAGCAGTACTTC
CATRGSGYEQYF
>.|.|TRBJ2-5|13|TRBV28
TGTGCCAGCAGTATGTCAGGGGCGGAGACCCAGTACTTC
CASSMSGAETQYF
>TRBD1|.|TRBJ2-4|15|TRBV5-8
TGTGCCAGCAGCTTACAGGGGATGGCCAAAAACATTCAGTACTTC
CASSLQGMAKNIQYF
>.|.|TRBJ1-4|13|TRBV7-6
TGTGCCAGCAGCTTAGCCGGGAGGGAAAAACTGTTTTTT
CASSLAGREKLFF
>.|.|TRBJ1-5|13|TRBV5-1
TGCGCCAGCAGCTTGGGTCCCAATCAGCCCCAGCATTTT
CASSLGPNQPQHF
>TRBD2|.|TRBJ2-3|14|TRBV11-3
TGTGCCAGCAGCCCGACTAGCGCGAGGGGTACGCAGTATTTT
CASSPTSARGTQYF
>.|.|TRBJ1-1|17|TRBV30
TGTGCCTGGAGTGTTAGGGGACACGGAGTGCGGGGGACTGAAGCTTTCTTT
CAWSVRGHGVRGTEAFF
>TRBD2|.|TRBJ2-5|16|TRBV28
TGTGCCAGCAGTCCCGGGACTAGCGGGTACCAAGAGACCCAGTACTTC
CASSPGTSGYQETQYF
>.|.|TRBJ1-6|16|TRBV28
TGTGCCAGCAGTCCCCCCCCCGGGACACTTAATTCACCCCTCCACTTT
CASSPPPGTLNSPLHF
>.|once|TRBJ1-6|18|TRBV28
TGTGCCAGCAGACCAATCCCCCGTCGAGCAGGCGATAATTCACCCCTCCACTTT
CASRPIPRRAGDNSPLHF
>.|.|TRBJ2-1|14|TRBV5-4
TGTGCCAGCAGCTTGGGGCGAACAGACAATGAGCAGTTCTTC
CASSLGRTDNEQFF
>.|.|TRBJ1-5|14|TRBV19
TGTGCCAGTAGTATAGGAGGAGAGGGGAGGCCCCAGCATTTT
CASSIGGEGRPQHF
>.|.|TRBJ2-1|14|TRBV24-1
TGTGCCACCAGAGGGATTAGCGACCACAATGAGCAGTTCTTC
CATRGISDHNEQFF
>.|once|TRBJ1-6|17|TRBV3-1/TRBV3-2
TGTGCCAGCAGCCCCCGGGACCGAAGCTCCTATAATTCACCCCTCCACTTT
CASSPRDRSSYNSPLHF
>.|.|TRBJ1-4|14|TRBV18
TGTGCCAGCTCACCAGCCCGGGGGACTGAAAAACTGTTTTTT
CASSPARGTEKLFF
>.|.|TRBJ1-1|15|TRBV3-1/TRBV3-2
TGTGCCAGCAGCTCTCTCCCAGGAGTGAACACTGAAGCTTTCTTT
CASSSLPGVNTEAFF
>TRBD1|.|TRBJ1-1|15|TRBV6-2/TRBV6-3
TGTGCCAGCAGCCACGGACAGGGGCTGAACACTGAAGCTTTCTTT
CASSHGQGLNTEAFF
>.|.|TRBJ1-1|12|TRBV30
TGTGCCTGGAAAGGTAGGAACACTGAAGCTTTCTTT
CAWKGRNTEAFF
>TRBD1|.|TRBJ1-4|13|TRBV29-1
TGCAGCGTTGAAGGGACAGGGACGGCAAAACTGTTTTTT
CSVEGTGTAKLFF
>TRBD1|.|TRBJ2-5|14|TRBV19
TGTGCCAGTGGAAAGGGACAGTACCAAGAGACCCAGTACTTC
CASGKGQYQETQYF
>.|few|TRBJ2-7|12|TRBV3-1/TRBV3-2
TGTGCCAGCAGCCTTCGCTCCTACGAGCAGTACTTC
CASSLRSYEQYF
>.|.|TRBJ2-3|15|TRBV15
TGTGCCACCAGCAGAGTCCTAGCAGAACGCGATACGCAGTATTTT
CATSRVLAERDTQYF
>.|.|TRBJ2-7|12|TRBV28
TGTGCCAGCGACCGGGCCGCAGGTGAGCAGTACTTC
CASDRAAGEQYF
>.|once|TRBJ1-2|13|TRBV6-6
TGTGCCAGCAGCCCCGTGGATCGGCATGGCTACACCTTC
CASSPVDRHGYTF
>TRBD1|.|TRBJ1-5|16|TRBV28
TGTGCCAGCAACTCCCTGGGGACAGGGGAAGCTCAGCCCCAGCATTTT
CASNSLGTGEAQPQHF
>.|.|TRBJ2-1|17|TRBV24-1
TGTGCCACCAGTGAGCCCTCGGGACTCCCCTACAATAGTGAGCAGTTCTTC
CATSEPSGLPYNSEQFF
>.|.|TRBJ2-1|13|TRBV11-2
TGTGCCAGCAGCTTGGGGAACCACAATGAGCAGTTCTTC
CASSLGNHNEQFF
>TRBD1|.|TRBJ2-7|15|TRBV19
TGTGCCAGTAGTACAGGGACAGGCGGAAGTTACGAGCAGTACTTC
CASSTGTGGSYEQYF
>TRBD1|.|TRBJ2-2|17|TRBV30
TGTGCCTGGATACTTTCCGCGACAGGGTCGAACACCGGGGAGCTGTTTTTT
CAWILSATGSNTGELFF